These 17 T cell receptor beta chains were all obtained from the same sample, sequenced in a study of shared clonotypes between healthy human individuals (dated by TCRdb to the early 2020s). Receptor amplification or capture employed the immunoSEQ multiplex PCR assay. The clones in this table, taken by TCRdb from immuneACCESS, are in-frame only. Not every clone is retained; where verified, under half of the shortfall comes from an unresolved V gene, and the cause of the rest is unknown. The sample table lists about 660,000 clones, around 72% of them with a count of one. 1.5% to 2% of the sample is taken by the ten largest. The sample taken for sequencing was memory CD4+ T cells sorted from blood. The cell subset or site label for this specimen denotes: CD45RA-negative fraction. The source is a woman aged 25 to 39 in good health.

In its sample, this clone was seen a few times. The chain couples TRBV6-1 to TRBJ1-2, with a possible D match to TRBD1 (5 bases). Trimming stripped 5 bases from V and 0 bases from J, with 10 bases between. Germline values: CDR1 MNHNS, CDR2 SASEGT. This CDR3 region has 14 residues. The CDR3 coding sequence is TGTGCCAGCAGTAAAGGGGATGCTAACTATGGCTACACCTTC. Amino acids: CASSKGDANYGYTF.

The CDR3 nucleotides read TGTGCCAGCAGCGTAGAAAGGGATAACAATGAGCAGTTCTTC. It codes for CASSVERDNNEQFF. V gene TRBV9 combines with J gene TRBJ2-1; the D is unclear. Germline values: CDR1 SGDLS, CDR2 YYNGEE. With 0 bases removed from V and 5 bases from J, the gap between germline ends came to 9 bases. This CDR3 contains 14 residues.

In DNA form, the CDR3 reads TGTGCCAGCAGGAAGTTCGGGACAGCCGACTACGAGCAGTACTTC. It codes for CASRKFGTADYEQYF. The V and J genes are TRBV7-9 and TRBJ2-7; 7 nucleotides align to TRBD1. Germline-derived CDR1 and CDR2 are SEHNR and FQNEAQ (reference sequence). The CDR3 runs to 15 residues. V trimming: 6 bases; J trimming: 3 bases; junction bases outside the gene matches: 11.

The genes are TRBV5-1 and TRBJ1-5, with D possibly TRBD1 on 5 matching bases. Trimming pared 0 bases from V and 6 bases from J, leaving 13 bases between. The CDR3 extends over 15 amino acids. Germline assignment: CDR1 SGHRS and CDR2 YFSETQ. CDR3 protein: CASSLGAGSSQPQHF. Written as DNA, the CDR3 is TGCGCCAGCAGCTTGGGCGCAGGGTCTAGTCAGCCCCAGCATTTT. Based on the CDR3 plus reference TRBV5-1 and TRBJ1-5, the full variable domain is KAGVTQTPRYLIKTRGQQVTLSCSPISGHRSVSWYQQTPGQGLQFLFEYFSETQRNKGNFPGRFSGRQFSNSRSEMNVSTLELGDSALYLCASSLGAGSSQPQHFGDGTRLSIL.

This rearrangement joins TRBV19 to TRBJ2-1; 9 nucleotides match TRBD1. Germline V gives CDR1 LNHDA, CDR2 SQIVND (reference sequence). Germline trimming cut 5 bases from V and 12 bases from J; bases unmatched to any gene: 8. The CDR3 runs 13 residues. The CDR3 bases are TGTGCCAGTAGTGGGACAGGGACCGGAGGGCAGTTCTTC. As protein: CASSGTGTGGQFF. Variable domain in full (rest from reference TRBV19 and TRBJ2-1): DGGITQSPKYLFRKEGQNVTLSCEQNLNHDAMYWYRQDPGQGLRLIYYSQIVNDFQKGDIAEGYSVSREKKESFPLTVTSAQKNPTAFYLCASSGTGTGGQFFGPGTRLTVL.

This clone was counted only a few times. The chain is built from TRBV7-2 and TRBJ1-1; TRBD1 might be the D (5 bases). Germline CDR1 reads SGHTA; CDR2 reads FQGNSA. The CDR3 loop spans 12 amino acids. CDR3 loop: CGGGTLNTEAFF. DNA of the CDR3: TGTGGAGGCGGGACGTTGAACACTGAAGCTTTCTTT.

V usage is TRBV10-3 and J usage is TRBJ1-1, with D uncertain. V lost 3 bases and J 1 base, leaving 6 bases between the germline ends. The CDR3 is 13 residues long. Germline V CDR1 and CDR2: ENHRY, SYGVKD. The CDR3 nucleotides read TGTGCCATCAGTGATGGTGGGAACACTGAAGCTTTCTTT. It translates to CAISDGGNTEAFF.

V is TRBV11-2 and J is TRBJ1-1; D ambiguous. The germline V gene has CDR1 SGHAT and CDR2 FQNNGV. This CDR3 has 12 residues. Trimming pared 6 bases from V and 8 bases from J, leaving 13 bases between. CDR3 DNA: TGTGCCAGCAGAGCGATAGGGCGGGAAGCTTTCTTT. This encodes CASRAIGREAFF. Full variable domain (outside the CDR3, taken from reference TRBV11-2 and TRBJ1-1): EAGVAQSPRYKIIEKRQSVAFWCNPISGHATLYWYQQILGQGPKLLIQFQNNGVVDDSQLPKDRFSAERLKGVDSTLKIQPAKLEDSAVYLCASRAIGREAFFGQGTRLTVV.

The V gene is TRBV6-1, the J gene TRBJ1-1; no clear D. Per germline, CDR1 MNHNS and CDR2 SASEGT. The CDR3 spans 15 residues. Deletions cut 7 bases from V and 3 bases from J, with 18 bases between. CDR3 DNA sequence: TGTGCCAGCATCGCAAGACCTAGTAGGGACACTGAAGCTTTCTTT. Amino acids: CASIARPSRDTEAFF.

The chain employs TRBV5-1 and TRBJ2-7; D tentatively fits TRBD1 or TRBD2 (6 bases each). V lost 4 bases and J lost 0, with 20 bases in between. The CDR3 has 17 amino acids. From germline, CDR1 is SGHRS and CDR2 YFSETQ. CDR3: CASSPRQEGVSSYEQYF. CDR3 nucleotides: TGCGCCAGCAGCCCAAGACAGGAGGGCGTGAGCTCCTACGAGCAGTACTTC.

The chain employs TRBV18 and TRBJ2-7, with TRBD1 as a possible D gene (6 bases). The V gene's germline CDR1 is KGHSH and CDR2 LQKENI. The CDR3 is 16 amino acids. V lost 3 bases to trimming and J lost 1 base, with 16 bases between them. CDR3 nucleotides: TGTGCCAGCTCACCCACGGGGACAACCGGATCCTACGAGCAGTACTTC. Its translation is CASSPTGTTGSYEQYF.

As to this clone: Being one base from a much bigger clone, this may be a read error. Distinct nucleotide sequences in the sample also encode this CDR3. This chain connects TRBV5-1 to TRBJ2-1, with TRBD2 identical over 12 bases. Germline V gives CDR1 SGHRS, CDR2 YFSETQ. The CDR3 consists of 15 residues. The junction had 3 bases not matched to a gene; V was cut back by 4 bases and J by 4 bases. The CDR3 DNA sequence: TGCGCCAGCAGCCTGACTAGCGGGAGTTACAATGAGCAGTTCTTC. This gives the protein CASSLTSGSYNEQFF.

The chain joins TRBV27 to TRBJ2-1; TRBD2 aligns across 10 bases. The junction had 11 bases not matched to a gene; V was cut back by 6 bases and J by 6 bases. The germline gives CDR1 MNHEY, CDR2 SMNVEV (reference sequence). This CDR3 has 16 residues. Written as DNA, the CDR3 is TGTGCCAGCAGGAAACCCGGACTAGCGGACTTCAATGAGCAGTTCTTC. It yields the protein CASRKPGLADFNEQFF.

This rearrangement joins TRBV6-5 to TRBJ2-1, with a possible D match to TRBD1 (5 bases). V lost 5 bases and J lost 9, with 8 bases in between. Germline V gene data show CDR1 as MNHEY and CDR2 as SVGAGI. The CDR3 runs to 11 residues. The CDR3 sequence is CASSQGSEQFF. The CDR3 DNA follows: TGTGCCAGCAGTCAGGGCAGTGAGCAGTTCTTC.

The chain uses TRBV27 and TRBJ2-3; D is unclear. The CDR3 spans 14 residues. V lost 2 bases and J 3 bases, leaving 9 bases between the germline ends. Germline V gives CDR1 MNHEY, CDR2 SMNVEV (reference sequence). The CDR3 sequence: CASSLDLKTDTQYF. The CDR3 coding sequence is TGTGCCAGCAGTTTAGATCTAAAAACAGATACGCAGTATTTT.

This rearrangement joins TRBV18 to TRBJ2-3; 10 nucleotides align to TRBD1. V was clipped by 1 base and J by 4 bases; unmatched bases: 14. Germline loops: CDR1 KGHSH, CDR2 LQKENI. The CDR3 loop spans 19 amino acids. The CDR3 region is CASSPQVSGLTGGADTQYF. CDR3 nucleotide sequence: TGTGCCAGCTCACCACAGGTCTCGGGCCTGACAGGGGGCGCAGATACGCAGTATTTT. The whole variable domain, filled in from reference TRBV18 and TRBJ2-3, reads NAGVMQNPRHLVRRRGQEARLRCSPMKGHSHVYWYRQLPEEGLKFMVYLQKENIIDESGMPKERFSAEFPKEGPSILRIQQVVRGDSAAYFCASSPQVSGLTGGADTQYFGPGTRLTVL.

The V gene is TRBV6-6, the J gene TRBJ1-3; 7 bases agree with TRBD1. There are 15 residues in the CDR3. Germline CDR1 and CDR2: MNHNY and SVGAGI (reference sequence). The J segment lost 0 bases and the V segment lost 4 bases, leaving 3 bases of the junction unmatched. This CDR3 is CASSSWTGSGNTIYF. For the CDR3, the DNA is TGTGCCAGCAGTTCTTGGACAGGCTCTGGAAACACCATATATTTT.